A single sample gave rise to the 5 T cell receptor beta chains below, sequenced in a study of T-cell reconstitution after alpha-beta-depleted transplantation in children. Unique molecular identifiers were used in preparing the TCRbeta library. One entry per CDR3 protein results from TCRdb running MiXCR on the PCR reads. The top ten clones hold approximately 0.8% of a sample with hundreds of thousands of distinct CDR3 sequences, over 10% of them seen once. Sequences were derived from PBMCs, sampled before TCRalphabeta/CD19-depleted stem cell transplant. These receptors all stem from a girl aged 2 to 9 with congenital amegakaryocytic thrombocytopenia, due to receive a stem cell transplant.

This clonotype occurred a few times. This rearrangement joins TRBV5-1 to TRBJ2-2, with D possibly being TRBD2 (6 bases). Germline V CDR1 and CDR2: SGHRS, YFSETQ. There are 13 residues in the CDR3. V lost 6 bases and J 4 bases, leaving 10 bases between the germline ends. The chain's CDR3 is CASNSGGTGELFF. As DNA, the CDR3 is TGCGCCAGCAACTCCGGGGGCACCGGGGAGCTGTTTTTT.

The rearrangement joins TRBV7-9 to TRBJ2-7, with D tentatively TRBD2 (6 bases). The V gene lost 8 bases and the J gene lost 2 bases, with 13 bases spanning the gap. Germline values: CDR1 SEHNR, CDR2 FQNEAQ (reference sequence). This CDR3 spans 13 amino acids. The CDR3 DNA follows: TGTGCCAGCGGAATAGAGCGGGCCTACGAGCAGTACTTC. Translation: CASGIERAYEQYF.

This clonotype was seen more than once but under ten times. V gene TRBV24-1 combines with J gene TRBJ1-5, with a tentative D call TRBD1 (5 bases). Germline V gene data show CDR1 as KGHDR and CDR2 as SFDVKD. V shed 5 bases and J shed 9 bases, with 19 bases lying between them. The CDR3 loop spans 15 amino acids. CDR3 sequence (DNA): TGTGCCACCAGTGGAGCCGGGGACGCCGGTCGGCCCCAGCATTTT. Protein sequence: CATSGAGDAGRPQHF.

This clonotype has just a few counts. V and J are TRBV20-1 and TRBJ2-7, with 14 bases fitting TRBD2. This CDR3 comprises 16 residues. Germline-derived CDR1 and CDR2 are DFQATT and SNEGSKA (reference sequence). The trim removed 2 bases at V and 7 bases at J, leaving 10 bases unmatched. CDR3 bases: TGCAGTGCTAGAAAGACTAGCGGGAGGGTCCCTTGGGAGCAGTACTTC. Protein: CSARKTSGRVPWEQYF.

The chain has TRBV18 and TRBJ1-6; D is ambiguous. CDR1 is KGHSH, CDR2 LQKENI, per germline. V lost 6 bases and J lost 8, with 14 bases in between. The CDR3 length is 14 residues. CDR3 bases: TGTGCCAGCTCCCCCTCGGGCCAGGATTCACCCCTCCACTTT. This encodes CASSPSGQDSPLHF.